This is a list of T cell receptor beta chains from one sample in a study of T-cell reconstitution after alpha-beta-depleted transplantation in children. TCRdb reanalysed the PCR reads using MiXCR and keeps one entry per CDR3 protein. The repertoire holds about 610,000 distinct CDR3 sequences, with 10% to 13% as singletons. The input for sequencing was PBMCs from the stem cell graft donor, taken from the stem cell graft. The receptors were sampled from a human donor who donated a stem cell graft to a child with acute myeloid leukemia. CDR3s include the opening cysteine and the closing phenylalanine or tryptophan. The D gene is left open where the match is weak. Not every row has a clone size; where given, it reads once, few, many or a size class.

TRBV29-1	TRBJ1-4	NA	many	CSVSAYRDGGEKLFF	TGCAGCGTATCCGCTTACAGGGATGGGGGTGAAAAACTGTTTTTT
TRBV28	TRBJ2-1	NA	few	CASSRPGRSGHEQFF	TGTGCCAGCAGTCGACCGGGACGCTCGGGGCATGAGCAGTTCTTC
TRBV20-1	TRBJ2-5	NA	few	CSAPASVLAVQETQYF	TGCAGTGCTCCCGCATCGGTCCTAGCAGTCCAAGAGACCCAGTACTTC
TRBV5-1	TRBJ2-7	NA	few	CASRREPYEQYF	TGCGCCAGCCGGAGGGAACCCTACGAGCAGTACTTC
TRBV30	TRBJ2-2	NA	few	CAWIRGGPNTGELFF	TGTGCCTGGATTAGGGGGGGTCCGAACACCGGGGAGCTGTTTTTT
TRBV2	TRBJ2-7	TRBD1	NA	CASSGLGTGKTYEQYF	TGTGCCAGCAGTGGGCTCGGGACAGGTAAAACCTACGAGCAGTACTTC
TRBV7-3	TRBJ2-3	NA	NA	CASSFQLERFADTQYF	TGTGCCAGCAGCTTTCAACTAGAACGGTTTGCAGATACGCAGTATTTT
TRBV5-1	TRBJ2-5	NA	NA	CASSLEGSGDNLYF	TGCGCCAGCAGCTTGGAAGGTAGCGGAGATAATTTGTACTTC
TRBV5-5	TRBJ1-1	NA	NA	CASSLEPNTEAFF	TGTGCCAGCAGCTTGGAGCCGAACACTGAAGCTTTCTTT
TRBV7-8	TRBJ2-7	TRBD1	many	CASSTVGSRDRIYEQYF	TGTGCCAGCAGCACCGTGGGGTCCCGGGACAGGATCTACGAGCAGTACTTC
TRBV4-3	TRBJ2-3	NA	few	CASRNADTQYF	TGCGCCAGCAGGAACGCAGATACGCAGTATTTT
TRBV28	TRBJ1-3	NA	NA	CASSLRQGRRNTIYF	TGTGCCAGCAGTTTACGGCAGGGACGTCGAAACACCATATATTTT
TRBV29-1	TRBJ1-2	NA	few	CSVDVAGVYGYTF	TGCAGCGTTGATGTGGCAGGAGTCTATGGCTACACCTTC
TRBV12-3/TRBV12-4	TRBJ1-1	NA	many	CASGVGARGTEAFF	TGTGCCAGCGGGGTAGGAGCCAGGGGAACTGAAGCTTTCTTT
TRBV21-1	TRBJ2-3	NA	few	CARNRGDTDTQYF	TGTGCCAGAAACAGGGGGGACACAGATACGCAGTATTTT
TRBV7-2	TRBJ1-4	NA	NA	CASTPDWGSEKLFF	TGTGCCAGCACCCCGGATTGGGGAAGTGAAAAACTGTTTTTT
TRBV7-2	TRBJ2-7	NA	NA	CASGMRKQFGDEQYF	TGTGCCAGTGGGATGAGGAAGCAGTTTGGCGACGAGCAGTACTTC
TRBV20-1	TRBJ2-7	TRBD2	few	CSARSFMGTSGSLYEQYF	TGCAGTGCTAGGAGCTTTATGGGGACTAGCGGGAGTCTCTACGAGCAGTACTTC
TRBV9	TRBJ2-1	NA	few	CASSVVALSYNEQFF	TGTGCCAGCAGCGTAGTAGCGCTCTCCTACAATGAGCAGTTCTTC
TRBV29-1	TRBJ2-7	TRBD2	many	CSAGAGGEYEQYF	TGCAGCGCTGGAGCGGGAGGGGAGTACGAGCAGTACTTC
TRBV20-1	TRBJ2-4	TRBD1	few	CSARPITGGGENIQYF	TGCAGTGCTAGACCAATAACAGGGGGCGGGGAAAACATTCAGTACTTC
TRBV20-1	TRBJ1-4	NA	NA	CSAREPNEKLFF	TGCAGTGCTAGAGAGCCTAATGAAAAACTGTTTTTT
TRBV7-9	TRBJ2-5	NA	many	CASSIGGLLTETQYF	TGTGCCAGCAGCATCGGGGGGCTTCTCACAGAGACCCAGTACTTC
TRBV20-1	TRBJ1-1	TRBD1	many	CSAPKKLPGTANTEAFF	TGCAGTGCTCCAAAGAAACTTCCCGGGACAGCGAACACTGAAGCTTTCTTT
TRBV6-1	TRBJ2-5	NA	many	CASSQDWQETQYF	TGTGCCAGCAGTCAAGACTGGCAAGAGACCCAGTACTTC
TRBV28	TRBJ2-2	NA	NA	CASSFREQEGELFF	TGTGCCAGCAGTTTCAGGGAACAAGAGGGGGAGCTGTTTTTT
TRBV29-1	TRBJ2-7	TRBD2	many	CSACFSGAPYEQYF	TGCAGCGCCTGCTTTAGCGGGGCACCCTACGAGCAGTACTTC
TRBV20-1	TRBJ2-5	TRBD2	NA	CSAREVETQYF	TGCAGTGCGCGGGAGGTTGAGACCCAGTACTTC
TRBV7-9	TRBJ2-3	TRBD2	few	CASSLRLAGDITDTQYF	TGTGCCAGCAGCCTCCGACTAGCGGGAGATATCACAGATACGCAGTATTTT
TRBV6-5	TRBJ2-7	TRBD2	NA	CASSYSIEGREVLEQYF	TGTGCCAGCAGTTACTCGATTGAAGGGCGGGAGGTGTTGGAGCAGTACTTC
TRBV16	TRBJ2-1	NA	many	CASSPVRTVSYNEQFF	TGTGCCAGCAGTCCGGTGAGGACAGTCTCCTACAATGAGCAGTTCTTC
TRBV25-1	TRBJ2-2	TRBD2	many	CASDSFGAGGSTGELFF	TGTGCCAGCGACTCTTTCGGAGCGGGAGGTTCCACCGGGGAGCTGTTTTTT
TRBV7-3	TRBJ2-2	TRBD2	NA	CASRPFAGTSGLNTGELFF	TGTGCCAGCAGACCATTTGCCGGGACTAGCGGATTGAACACCGGGGAGCTGTTTTTT
TRBV10-3	TRBJ2-1	TRBD2	many	CAMGLGGIEQFF	TGTGCCATGGGACTAGGAGGCATCGAGCAGTTCTTC
TRBV20-1	TRBJ1-5	TRBD1	few	CSAQRDSLNQPQHF	TGCAGCGCACAAAGGGACAGCCTCAATCAGCCCCAGCATTTT
TRBV12-3/TRBV12-4	TRBJ2-4	NA	few	CASSWFANIQYF	TGTGCCAGCAGTTGGTTTGCGAACATTCAGTACTTC
TRBV6-2/TRBV6-3	TRBJ2-7	TRBD2	once	CASTVGLAGPTYEQYF	TGTGCCAGCACCGTAGGACTAGCGGGGCCCACCTACGAGCAGTACTTC
TRBV7-9	TRBJ1-1	NA	NA	CASSFGGLTEAFF	TGTGCCAGCAGCTTCGGAGGGTTAACTGAAGCTTTCTTT
TRBV2	TRBJ2-1	TRBD2	many	CASRTSGILYNEQFF	TGTGCCAGCAGGACTAGCGGGATTTTGTACAATGAGCAGTTCTTC
TRBV28	TRBJ2-2	NA	few	CASKGGGTGELFF	TGTGCCAGCAAGGGAGGGGGCACCGGGGAGCTGTTTTTT
TRBV12-3/TRBV12-4	TRBJ1-2	NA	few	CASSFPRLGQGYGYTF	TGTGCCAGCAGTTTTCCACGCTTGGGGCAGGGCTATGGCTACACCTTC
TRBV9	TRBJ2-1	NA	many	CASSVSVDAYNEQFF	TGTGCCAGCAGCGTTTCGGTAGATGCTTACAATGAGCAGTTCTTC
TRBV29-1	TRBJ1-1	NA	few	CSVEILAGNTEAFF	TGCAGCGTTGAAATCTTGGCAGGGAACACTGAAGCTTTCTTT
TRBV11-2	TRBJ2-1	TRBD2	NA	CASSLRGLAGGPGNEQFF	TGTGCCAGCAGCTTAAGAGGGTTAGCGGGAGGGCCGGGCAATGAGCAGTTCTTC
TRBV4-3	TRBJ2-1	NA	few	CASSYTAGGNEQFF	TGCGCCAGCAGCTACACGGCCGGGGGTAATGAGCAGTTCTTC
TRBV4-2	TRBJ2-5	NA	NA	CASSLAPTSSQETQYF	TGTGCCAGCAGCCTGGCCCCAACTAGCAGCCAAGAGACCCAGTACTTC
TRBV6-2/TRBV6-3	TRBJ2-3	NA	many	CASSYPRNTQYF	TGTGCCAGCAGTTACCCAAGGAATACGCAGTATTTT
TRBV4-3	TRBJ2-7	NA	many	CASSQGLDGSGYEQYF	TGCGCCAGCAGCCAAGGTTTGGACGGGAGCGGGTACGAGCAGTACTTC
TRBV21-1	TRBJ2-1	NA	NA	CASSKRKGVGNEQFF	TGTGCCAGCAGCAAAAGGAAGGGAGTCGGCAATGAGCAGTTCTTC
TRBV5-1	TRBJ1-4	NA	NA	CASKEAATNEKLFF	TGCGCCAGCAAGGAGGCTGCAACTAATGAAAAACTGTTTTTT
TRBV27	TRBJ2-7	TRBD1	few	CASSFGTGRIYEQYF	TGTGCCAGCAGTTTTGGGACAGGGAGGATCTACGAGCAGTACTTC
TRBV12-3/TRBV12-4	TRBJ1-2	NA	few	CASSSRTANYGYTF	TGTGCCAGCAGTTCCAGGACAGCTAACTATGGCTACACCTTC
TRBV29-1	TRBJ2-3	TRBD2	few	CSVALTSLDTDTQYF	TGCAGCGTTGCTCTGACTAGCCTGGACACAGATACGCAGTATTTT
TRBV28	TRBJ2-2	NA	NA	CASSLWAGAAGELFF	TGTGCCAGCAGTTTATGGGCAGGGGCGGCCGGGGAGCTGTTTTTT
TRBV20-1	TRBJ1-1	NA	many	CSADRARGNTEAFF	TGCAGTGCAGATAGGGCCCGCGGGAACACTGAAGCTTTCTTT
TRBV6-2/TRBV6-3	TRBJ2-1	NA	many	CASESGLKQFF	TGTGCCAGCGAGAGCGGGCTTAAGCAGTTCTTC
TRBV5-5	TRBJ2-7	NA	many	CASSLAGALGEQYF	TGTGCCAGCAGCTTGGCCGGAGCATTGGGCGAGCAGTACTTC
TRBV27	TRBJ2-7	NA	many	CASSPTGTSSYEQYF	TGTGCCAGCAGTCCCACAGGGACGAGCTCCTACGAGCAGTACTTC
TRBV11-2	TRBJ1-1	NA	few	CASSPGPLAFF	TGTGCCAGCAGCCCCGGGCCGTTAGCTTTCTTT
TRBV20-1	TRBJ1-2	NA	NA	CSARNGGDYGYTF	TGCAGTGCTAGAAATGGGGGGGACTATGGCTACACCTTC